This T cell receptor (beta chain) was recorded in a study of vaccination and CD4 T cells after COVID-19. On the study more broadly: The convalescents were made up of six males and four females, two of whom were Hispanic. Regarding the study as a whole: Nearly all convalescent vaccine-specific clones, 304 of 307, recognized only SARS-CoV-2 spike.

The treatment denotes: approximately 9-day PBMC culture with coronavirus spike peptide pools or control peptides (ViraFEST assay). CD4+ T cells that had been cultured provided DNA sequenced with the Oncomine TCR Beta short-read assay. Genomic DNA from cultured CD4+ T cells was extracted. TCRdb re-derived calls from the PCR reads in MiXCR, one entry per CDR3 protein. The sample lists 10,000 to 15,000 distinct CDR3 sequences; about 74% were seen once. This CDR3 contains 14 residues. Germline V CDR1 and CDR2: GTSNPN, SVGIG (reference sequence). V was pared by 4 bases and J by 0 bases, with 12 bases between. On this clonotype itself: Its antigen remains unidentified.

The TCR comes from a human donor who had recovered from COVID-19. The sample taken for sequencing was CD4+ T cells from blood, cultured in vitro. This chain joins TRBV30 and TRBJ1-2; D not resolved. The CDR3 protein is CAWIAQLANYGYTF. The CDR3 DNA reads TGTGCCTGGATCGCGCAGCTAGCTAACTATGGCTACACCTTC. The full variable domain, with the rest looked up from reference TRBV30 and TRBJ1-2, is SQTIHQWPATLVQPVGSPLSLECTVEGTSNPNLYWYRQAAGRGLQLLFYSVGIGQISSEVPQNLSASRPQDRQFILSSKKLLLSDSGFYLCAWIAQLANYGYTFGSGTRLTVV.